These T cell receptor beta chains were read from a single sample in a study of tumor-infiltrating lymphocytes in localized non-small cell lung cancer. Generated by immunoSEQ multiplex PCR, the TCRdb table keeps only in-frame clones and is missing some. The sample yields some 7,100 clones, roughly 58% seen once. Sequencing was performed on lung tumor tissue. These receptors were taken from a human donor with non-small cell lung cancer. Each CDR3 is given with its conserved first and last residue.

J gene | CDR3 length | V gene | CDR3 protein
TRBJ1-5 | 12 | TRBV6-6 | CASSAPGGPQHF
TRBJ1-2 | 13 | TRBV18 | CASSPQGNYGYTF
TRBJ2-6 | 17 | TRBV4-1 | CASSQDGGGAGANVLTF
TRBJ2-1 | 18 | TRBV27 | CASRGQGGRAIVANEQFF
TRBJ1-4 | 12 | TRBV5-6 | CASSLLDEKLFF
TRBJ1-4 | 15 | TRBV5-6 | CASSTRTGANEKLFF
TRBJ1-2 | 15 | TRBV28 | CASSSGSILGIGYTF
TRBJ1-5 | 14 | TRBV2 | CASRQGRDNQPQHF
TRBJ2-5 | 15 | TRBV5-1 | CASSLQTGGIETQYF
TRBJ2-5 | 14 | TRBV7-9 | CASLATGGQETQYF
TRBJ1-1 | 14 | TRBV5-1 | CASSLRQGNTEAFF
TRBJ2-7 | 15 | TRBV30 | CAWSVRAIPSYEQYF
TRBJ1-1 | 15 | TRBV19 | CASSRTGTMNTEAFF
TRBJ2-5 | 13 | TRBV30 | CAWEAGDWETQYF
TRBJ2-7 | 14 | TRBV7-9 | CASSFTGGSYEQYF
TRBJ2-2 | 15 | TRBV2 | CASSVSRHLTGELFF
TRBJ2-6 | 20 | TRBV7-7 | CASSYPRADRGPSGANVLTF
TRBJ1-5 | 16 | TRBV28 | CASSNDRGFSNQPQHF
TRBJ1-2 | 12 | TRBV14 | CASSLATEGYTF
TRBJ2-5 | 13 | TRBV9 | CASSGGPFETQYF
TRBJ2-7 | 15 | TRBV5-4 | CASSPSGGSSYEQYF
TRBJ1-2 | 14 | TRBV2 | CASSTFGDRGGYTF
TRBJ2-7 | 12 | TRBV7-9 | CASSLTVYEQYF
TRBJ2-2 | 14 | TRBV7-2 | CASSLDQRSGELFF
TRBJ1-1 | 15 | TRBV7-9 | CASSLGTGVYTEAFF
TRBJ1-1 | 14 | TRBV11-2 | CASSLAGWVTEAFF
TRBJ2-5 | 15 | TRBV7-2 | CASRALLSDGETQYF
TRBJ2-2 | 15 | TRBV30 | CAWSVRDRDTGELFF
TRBJ2-1 | 13 | TRBV10-1 | CASADRVYNEQFF
TRBJ2-1 | 15 | TRBV5-4 | CASSFRTSGTRGQFF
TRBJ1-2 | 13 | TRBV27 | CASSSGGNYGYTF
TRBJ1-1 | 14 | TRBV2 | CASSEGTHPTEAFF
TRBJ1-5 | 13 | TRBV6-1 | CASSGGARQPQHF
TRBJ1-2 | 14 | TRBV6-4 | CASRGDRERDGYTF
TRBJ2-7 | 15 | TRBV2 | CASSVLGTGPYEQYF
TRBJ2-2 | 11 | TRBV28 | CASGGVGELFF
TRBJ1-1 | 12 | TRBV5-6 | CASSLRFTEAFF
TRBJ2-1 | 13 | TRBV2 | CASSPTGDGEQFF
TRBJ2-6 | 14 | TRBV29-1 | CSVVGVPGANVLTF
TRBJ1-4 | 14 | TRBV18 | CASSPDQSGEKLFF
TRBJ1-2 | 13 | TRBV2 | CASSGGQVDGYTF
TRBJ2-5 | 13 | TRBV5-6 | CASVLRGLETQYF
TRBJ2-3 | 16 | TRBV5-6 | CASRRRRDRDTDTQYF
TRBJ1-1 | 11 | TRBV6-1 | CASSDNLKAFF
TRBJ2-3 | 16 | TRBV5-4 | CASSSASGFGTDTQYF
TRBJ2-1 | 16 | TRBV11-2 | CASSEREDGSYNEQFF
TRBJ2-1 | 12 | TRBV11-2 | CASTFRRNEQFF
TRBJ2-5 | 18 | TRBV18 | CASSPQVGRPGSQETQYF
TRBJ2-3 | 15 | TRBV5-8 | CASSSLAGVWGTQYF
TRBJ2-7 | 17 | TRBV19 | CASTTSTGQRPSYEQYF
TRBJ1-5 | 13 | TRBV28 | CASSLVSGQPQHF
TRBJ1-3 | 15 | TRBV10-3 | CAISGGQGAGNTIYF
TRBJ2-1 | 16 | TRBV14 | CASSQGSGRVNNEQFF
TRBJ2-4 | 16 | TRBV19 | CASRGWATDPKNIQYF
TRBJ2-5 | 14 | TRBV28 | CASSLKVIQETQYF